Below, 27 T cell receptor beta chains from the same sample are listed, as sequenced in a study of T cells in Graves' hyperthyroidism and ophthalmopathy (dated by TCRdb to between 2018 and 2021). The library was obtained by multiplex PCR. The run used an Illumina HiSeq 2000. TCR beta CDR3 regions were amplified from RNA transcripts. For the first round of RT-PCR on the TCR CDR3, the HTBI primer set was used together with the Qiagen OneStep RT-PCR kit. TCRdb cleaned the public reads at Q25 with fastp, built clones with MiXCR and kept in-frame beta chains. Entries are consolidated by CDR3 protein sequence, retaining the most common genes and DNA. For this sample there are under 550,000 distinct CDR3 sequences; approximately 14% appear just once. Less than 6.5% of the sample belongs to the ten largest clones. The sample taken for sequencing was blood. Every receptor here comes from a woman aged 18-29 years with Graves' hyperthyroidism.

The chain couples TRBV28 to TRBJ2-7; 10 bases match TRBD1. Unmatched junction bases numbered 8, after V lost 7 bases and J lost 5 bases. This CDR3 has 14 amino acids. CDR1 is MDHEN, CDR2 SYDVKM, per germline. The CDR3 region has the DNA TGTGCCAGCAACACCGGGACAGGGGTTCACGAGCAGTACTTC. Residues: CASNTGTGVHEQYF. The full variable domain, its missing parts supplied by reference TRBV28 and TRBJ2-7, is DVKVTQSSRYLVKRTGEKVFLECVQDMDHENMFWYRQDPGLGLRLIYFSYDVKMKEKGDIPEGYSVSREKKERFSLILESASTNQTSMYLCASNTGTGVHEQYFGPGTRLTVT.

The CDR3 nucleotides read TGTGCCAGCAGCCAAACTAGCGGGAATCTGTACAATGAGCAGTTCTTC. Protein sequence: CASSQTSGNLYNEQFF. This chain links TRBV7-9 with TRBJ2-1; 10 bases fit TRBD2. CDR1 and CDR2 (germline): SEHNR, FQNEAQ (reference sequence). The CDR3 has 16 residues. V gave up 5 bases and J gave up 4 bases; unmatched junction bases: 8.

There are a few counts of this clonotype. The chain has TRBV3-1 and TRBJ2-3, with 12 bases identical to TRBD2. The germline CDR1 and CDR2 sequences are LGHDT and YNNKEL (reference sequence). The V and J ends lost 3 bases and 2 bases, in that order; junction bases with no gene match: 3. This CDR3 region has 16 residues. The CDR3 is CASSHGLAGSTDTQYF. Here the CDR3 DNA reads TGTGCCAGCAGCCACGGACTAGCGGGATCCACAGATACGCAGTATTTT.

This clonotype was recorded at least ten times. The chain's CDR3 is CASSRDSFYGYTF. In DNA, the CDR3 is TGTGCCAGCAGCCGGGACAGTTTCTATGGCTACACCTTC. The chain has TRBV3-1 and TRBJ1-2, with 7 positions matching TRBD1. V trimming: 4 bases; J trimming: 4 bases; junction bases outside the gene matches: 3. CDR1 and CDR2 from the germline V gene are LGHDT and YNNKEL (reference sequence). The length of the CDR3 is 13 residues.

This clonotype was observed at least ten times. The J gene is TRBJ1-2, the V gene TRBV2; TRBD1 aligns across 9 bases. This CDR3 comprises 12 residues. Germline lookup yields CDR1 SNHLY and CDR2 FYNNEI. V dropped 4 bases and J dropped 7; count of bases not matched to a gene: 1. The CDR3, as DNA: TGTGCCAGCAGTGGGGACAGGGTTGGCTACACCTTC. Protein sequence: CASSGDRVGYTF.

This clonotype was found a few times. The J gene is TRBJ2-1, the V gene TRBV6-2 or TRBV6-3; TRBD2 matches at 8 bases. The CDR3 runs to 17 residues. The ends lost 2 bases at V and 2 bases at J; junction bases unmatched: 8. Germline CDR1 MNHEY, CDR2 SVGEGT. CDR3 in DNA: TGTGCCAGCAGTTACCCGGGAGGGGACCCCACCTACAATGAGCAGTTCTTC. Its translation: CASSYPGGDPTYNEQFF.

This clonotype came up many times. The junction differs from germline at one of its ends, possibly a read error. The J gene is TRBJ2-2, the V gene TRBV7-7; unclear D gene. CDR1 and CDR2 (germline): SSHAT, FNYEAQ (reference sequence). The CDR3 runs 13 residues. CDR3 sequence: CASSRDIAGELFF. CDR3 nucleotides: TGTGCTAGCAGCCGAGATATCGCCGGGGAGCTGTTTTTT.

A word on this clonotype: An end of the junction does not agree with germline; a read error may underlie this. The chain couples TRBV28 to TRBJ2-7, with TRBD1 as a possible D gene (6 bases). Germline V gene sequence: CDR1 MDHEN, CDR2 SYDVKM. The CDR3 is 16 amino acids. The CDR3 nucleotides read TGTGCCAGCAGCCAGCCCCGGGACAACCTCTCCTACGAGCGGTACTTC. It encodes CASSQPRDNLSYERYF.

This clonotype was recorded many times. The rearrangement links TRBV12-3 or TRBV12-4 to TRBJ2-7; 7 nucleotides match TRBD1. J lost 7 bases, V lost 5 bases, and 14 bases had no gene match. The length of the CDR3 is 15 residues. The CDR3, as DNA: TGTGCCAGCAGTCCGACAGGGAAGGGGATTGGGGAGCAGTACTTC. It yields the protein CASSPTGKGIGEQYF.

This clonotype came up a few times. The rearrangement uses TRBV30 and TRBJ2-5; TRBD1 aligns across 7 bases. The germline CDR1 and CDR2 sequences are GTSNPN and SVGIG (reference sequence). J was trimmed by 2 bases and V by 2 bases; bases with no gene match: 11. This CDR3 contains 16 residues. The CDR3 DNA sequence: TGTGCCTGGAGTCGAATTCGGACAGGACCTCAAGAGACCCAGTACTTC. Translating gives CAWSRIRTGPQETQYF.

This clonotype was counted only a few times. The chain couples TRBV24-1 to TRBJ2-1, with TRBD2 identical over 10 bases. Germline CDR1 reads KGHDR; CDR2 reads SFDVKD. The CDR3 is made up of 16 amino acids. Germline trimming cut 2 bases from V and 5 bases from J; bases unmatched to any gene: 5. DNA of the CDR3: TGTGCCACCAGTGATTCCGGGACTAGCGCTAACAATGAGCAGTTCTTC. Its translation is CATSDSGTSANNEQFF.

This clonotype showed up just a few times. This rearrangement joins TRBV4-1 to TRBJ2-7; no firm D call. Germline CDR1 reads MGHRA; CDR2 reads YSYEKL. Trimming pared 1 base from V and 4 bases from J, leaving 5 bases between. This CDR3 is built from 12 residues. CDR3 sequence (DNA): TGCGCCAGCAGCCAAGTGGATTACGAGCAGTACTTC. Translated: CASSQVDYEQYF.

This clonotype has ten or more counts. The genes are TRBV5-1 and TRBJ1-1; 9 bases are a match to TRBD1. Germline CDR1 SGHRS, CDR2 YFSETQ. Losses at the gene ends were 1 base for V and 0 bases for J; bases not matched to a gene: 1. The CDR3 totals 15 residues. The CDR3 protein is CASSLRQGVNTEAFF. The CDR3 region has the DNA TGCGCCAGCAGCTTGCGACAGGGGGTGAACACTGAAGCTTTCTTT.

The DNA for the CDR3 is TGCAGTGCTAGAGATTCGGACACCCGGATAGACTATGGCTACACCTTC. Its protein product is CSARDSDTRIDYGYTF. V is TRBV20-1 and J is TRBJ1-2, with D tentatively TRBD1 (5 bases). CDR3 length: 16 residues. Between the trimmed V and J ends, which lost 0 bases and 3 bases, there was a span of 17 bases. From germline, CDR1 is DFQATT and CDR2 SNEGSKA (reference sequence).

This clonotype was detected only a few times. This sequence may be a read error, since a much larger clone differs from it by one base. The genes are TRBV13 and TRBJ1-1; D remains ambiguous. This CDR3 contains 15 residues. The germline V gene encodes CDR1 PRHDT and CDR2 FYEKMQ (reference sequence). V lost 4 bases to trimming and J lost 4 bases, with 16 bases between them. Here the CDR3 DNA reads TGTGCCAGCAGCTATAATGACGGGAGTGTCACTGAAGCTTTCTTT. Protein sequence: CASSYNDGSVTEAFF. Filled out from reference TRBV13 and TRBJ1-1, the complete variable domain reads AAGVIQSPRHLIKEKRETATLKCYPIPRHDTVYWYQQGPGQDPQFLISFYEKMQSDKGSIPDRFSAQQFSDYHSELNMSSLELGDSALYFCASSYNDGSVTEAFFGQGTRLTVV.

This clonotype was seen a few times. DNA for the CDR3: TGTGCCAGCAGTTCGACACTTACGAACACCGGGGAGCTGTTTTTT. It translates to CASSSTLTNTGELFF. The gene calls are TRBV27 and TRBJ2-2; D ambiguous. CDR1 is MNHEY, CDR2 SMNVEV, per germline (reference sequence). The CDR3 extends over 15 amino acids. V was clipped by 4 bases and J by 0 bases, with 9 bases between them.

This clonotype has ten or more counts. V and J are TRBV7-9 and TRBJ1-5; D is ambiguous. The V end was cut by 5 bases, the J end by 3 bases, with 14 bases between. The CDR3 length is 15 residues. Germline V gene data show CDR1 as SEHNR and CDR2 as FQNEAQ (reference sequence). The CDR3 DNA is TGTGCCAGCAGCCCCGGGCCCATTTACAATCAGCCCCAGCATTTT. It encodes CASSPGPIYNQPQHF.

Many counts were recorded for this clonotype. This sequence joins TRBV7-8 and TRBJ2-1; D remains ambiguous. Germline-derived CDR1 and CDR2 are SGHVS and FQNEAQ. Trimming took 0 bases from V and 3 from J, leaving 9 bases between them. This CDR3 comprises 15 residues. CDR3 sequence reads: CASSLAAPFYNEQFF. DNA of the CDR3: TGTGCCAGCAGCTTAGCGGCTCCCTTCTACAATGAGCAGTTCTTC.

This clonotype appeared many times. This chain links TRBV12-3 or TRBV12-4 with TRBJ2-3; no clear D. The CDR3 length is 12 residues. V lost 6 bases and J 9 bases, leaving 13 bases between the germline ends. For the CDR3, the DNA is TGTGCCAGCAGCCCGGTCCCGGTAACGCAGTATTTT. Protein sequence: CASSPVPVTQYF.

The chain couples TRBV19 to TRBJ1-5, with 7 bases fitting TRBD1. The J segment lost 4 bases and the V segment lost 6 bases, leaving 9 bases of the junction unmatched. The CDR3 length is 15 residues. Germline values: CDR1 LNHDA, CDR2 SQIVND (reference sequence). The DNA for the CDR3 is TGTGCCAGTAGAATACGACAGGGAGGGAATCAGCCCCAGCATTTT. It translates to CASRIRQGGNQPQHF.

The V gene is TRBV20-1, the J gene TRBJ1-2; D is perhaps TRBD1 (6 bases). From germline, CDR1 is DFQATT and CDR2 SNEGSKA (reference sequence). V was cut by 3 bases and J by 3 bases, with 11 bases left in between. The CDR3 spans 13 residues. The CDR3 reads CSARGGLHYGYTF. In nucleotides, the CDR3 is TGCAGTGCTAGGGGGGGGCTGCACTATGGCTACACCTTC.

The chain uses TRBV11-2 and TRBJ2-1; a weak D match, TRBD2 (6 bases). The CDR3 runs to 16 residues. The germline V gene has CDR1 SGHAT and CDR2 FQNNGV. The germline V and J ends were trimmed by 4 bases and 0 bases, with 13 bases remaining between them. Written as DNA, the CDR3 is TGTGCCAGCAGCTCGGGGACTCTGAGCTCCTACAATGAGCAGTTCTTC. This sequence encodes CASSSGTLSSYNEQFF.

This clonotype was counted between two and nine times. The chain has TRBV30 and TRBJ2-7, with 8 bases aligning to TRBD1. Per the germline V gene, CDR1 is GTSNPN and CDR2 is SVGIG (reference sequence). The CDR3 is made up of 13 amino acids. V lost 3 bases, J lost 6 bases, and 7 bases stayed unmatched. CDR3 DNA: TGTGCCTGGAGAGAGGACAGGGACGGCGAGCAGTACTTC. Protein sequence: CAWREDRDGEQYF.

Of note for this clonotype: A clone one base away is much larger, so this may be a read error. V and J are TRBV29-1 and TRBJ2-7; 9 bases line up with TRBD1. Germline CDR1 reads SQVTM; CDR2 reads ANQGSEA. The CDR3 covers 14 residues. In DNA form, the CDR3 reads TGCAGCGCTGAAGATCCGGGACAGGGCTACGAGCAGTACTTC. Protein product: CSAEDPGQGYEQYF.

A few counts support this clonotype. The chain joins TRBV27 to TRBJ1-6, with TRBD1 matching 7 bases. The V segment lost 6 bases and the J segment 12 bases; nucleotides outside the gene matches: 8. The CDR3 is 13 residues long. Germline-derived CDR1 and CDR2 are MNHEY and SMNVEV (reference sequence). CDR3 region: CASSSGTVGPLHF. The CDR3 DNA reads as TGTGCCAGCAGCTCCGGGACAGTGGGACCCCTCCACTTT.

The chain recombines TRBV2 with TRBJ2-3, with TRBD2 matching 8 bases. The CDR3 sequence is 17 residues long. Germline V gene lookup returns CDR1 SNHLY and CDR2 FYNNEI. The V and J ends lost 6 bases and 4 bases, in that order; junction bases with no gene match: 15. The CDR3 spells CASRTSGTEGSADTQYF. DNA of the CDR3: TGTGCCAGCAGAACTAGCGGCACGGAGGGATCGGCAGATACGCAGTATTTT.

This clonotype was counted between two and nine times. The DNA for the CDR3 is TGTGCCAGCAGCTCCGGGGGAAACAGCAATCAGCCCCAGCATTTT. Protein sequence: CASSSGGNSNQPQHF. The chain joins TRBV7-9 to TRBJ1-5, with D possibly matching TRBD1 (5 bases). Germline assignment: CDR1 SEHNR and CDR2 FQNEAQ (reference sequence). V shed 4 bases and J shed 1 base, with 11 bases lying between them. The CDR3 runs to 15 residues.